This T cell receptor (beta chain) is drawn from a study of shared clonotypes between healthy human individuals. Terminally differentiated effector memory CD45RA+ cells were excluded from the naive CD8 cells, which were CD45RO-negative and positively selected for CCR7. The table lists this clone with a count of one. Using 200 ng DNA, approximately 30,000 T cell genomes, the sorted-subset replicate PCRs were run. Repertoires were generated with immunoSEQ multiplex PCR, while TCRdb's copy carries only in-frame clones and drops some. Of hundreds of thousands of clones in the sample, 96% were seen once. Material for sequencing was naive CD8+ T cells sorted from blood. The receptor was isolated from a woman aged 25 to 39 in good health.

The CDR3 spells CASCGQRGWNTGELFF. Written as DNA, the CDR3 is TGTGCCAGCTGCGGACAGAGGGGGTGGAACACCGGGGAGCTGTTTTTT. V gene TRBV27 combines with J gene TRBJ2-2; tentatively, D is TRBD1 (6 bases). Trimming took off 8 bases at V and 1 base at J, with 17 bases between the two ends. Germline V gene data show CDR1 as MNHEY and CDR2 as SMNVEV (reference sequence). This CDR3 region has 16 residues.